Presented here are 7 T cell receptor beta chains from one specimen sequenced in a study of blood T cell repertoires in COVID-19. TCRdb's table, derived via immunoSEQ multiplex PCR, lists solely in-frame clones and lacks some. Among approximately 140,000 clones, 80% to 90% were seen once, and the ten largest hold under 2.5%. The sample comprised PBMCs or T cells enriched from blood (not recorded which). All receptors derive from a woman in her forties or fifties who had recovered from COVID-19.

CDR3 in amino acids: CASSEQTGSFSGNTIYF. DNA for the CDR3: TGTGCCAGCAGTGAGCAGACAGGCTCCTTCTCTGGAAACACCATATATTTT. The genes are TRBV6-1 and TRBJ1-3; maybe TRBD1 (6 bases). The V gene's germline CDR1 is MNHNS and CDR2 SASEGT. The CDR3 covers 17 residues. V lost 3 bases to trimming and J lost 0 bases, with 15 bases between them.

The V and J genes are TRBV29-1 and TRBJ2-7, with D maybe TRBD2 (6 bases). CDR1 is SQVTM, CDR2 ANQGSEA, per germline. Between the trimmed V and J ends, which lost 5 bases and 2 bases, there was a span of 13 bases. The CDR3 is 13 amino acids. The CDR3, as DNA: TGCAGCGTTTACCGCGGGGCCCCCTACGAGCAGTACTTC. As protein: CSVYRGAPYEQYF.

The chain is built from TRBV5-1 and TRBJ1-4, with 7 bases that match TRBD1. The CDR3 covers 16 residues. V gave up 4 bases and J gave up 3 bases; unmatched junction bases: 9. Germline CDR1 and CDR2: SGHRS and YFSETQ. The CDR3 reads CASSATGRSANEKLFF. The CDR3 region has the DNA TGCGCCAGCAGCGCGACAGGGAGGTCAGCTAATGAAAAACTGTTTTTT. Full variable domain (outside the CDR3, taken from reference TRBV5-1 and TRBJ1-4): KAGVTQTPRYLIKTRGQQVTLSCSPISGHRSVSWYQQTPGQGLQFLFEYFSETQRNKGNFPGRFSGRQFSNSRSEMNVSTLELGDSALYLCASSATGRSANEKLFFGSGTQLSVL.

The gene calls are TRBV2 and TRBJ1-5; tentatively, D is TRBD1 (5 bases). Germline V gives CDR1 SNHLY, CDR2 FYNNEI. The CDR3 length is 16 residues. V gave up 3 bases and J gave up 3 bases, with 15 bases separating them. The CDR3 is CASSDRGKPFNQPQHF. CDR3 DNA sequence: TGTGCCAGCAGTGATCGGGGGAAACCTTTCAATCAGCCCCAGCATTTT.

The rearrangement links TRBV29-1 to TRBJ2-7, with 9 nucleotides matching TRBD1. The CDR3 has 15 amino acids. Looked up from germline, CDR1 is SQVTM and CDR2 is ANQGSEA. J was trimmed by 0 bases and V by 1 base; bases with no gene match: 4. CDR3 loop: CSVEAGTGSSYEQYF. CDR3 DNA: TGCAGCGTTGAAGCGGGGACAGGGAGCTCCTACGAGCAGTACTTC.

The chain combines TRBV7-2 with TRBJ1-6; possible D gene TRBD1, 5 bases. Germline V gene data show CDR1 as SGHTA and CDR2 as FQGNSA. This CDR3 comprises 14 residues. Trimming took off 3 bases at V and 7 bases at J, with 10 bases between the two ends. The CDR3 reads CASSFGGRNSPLHF. The DNA of the CDR3 is TGTGCCAGCAGCTTCGGGGGTCGGAATTCACCCCTCCACTTT.

The chain couples TRBV7-8 to TRBJ2-7, with a weak D call TRBD1 (7 bases). Germline V gene data show CDR1 as SGHVS and CDR2 as FQNEAQ. The ends were cut back, 7 bases at V and 6 bases at J, with 16 bases in the middle. CDR3 size: 13 residues. DNA of the CDR3: TGTGCCAGCAACCCCAGGGGGGCCCGCGAGCAGTACTTC. Amino acids: CASNPRGAREQYF. Combining the CDR3 with reference TRBV7-8 and TRBJ2-7 gives the whole variable domain GAGVSQSPRYKVAKRGQDVALRCDPISGHVSLFWYQQALGQGPEFLTYFQNEAQLDKSGLPSDRFFAERPEGSVSTLKIQRTQQEDSAVYLCASNPRGAREQYFGPGTRLTVT.